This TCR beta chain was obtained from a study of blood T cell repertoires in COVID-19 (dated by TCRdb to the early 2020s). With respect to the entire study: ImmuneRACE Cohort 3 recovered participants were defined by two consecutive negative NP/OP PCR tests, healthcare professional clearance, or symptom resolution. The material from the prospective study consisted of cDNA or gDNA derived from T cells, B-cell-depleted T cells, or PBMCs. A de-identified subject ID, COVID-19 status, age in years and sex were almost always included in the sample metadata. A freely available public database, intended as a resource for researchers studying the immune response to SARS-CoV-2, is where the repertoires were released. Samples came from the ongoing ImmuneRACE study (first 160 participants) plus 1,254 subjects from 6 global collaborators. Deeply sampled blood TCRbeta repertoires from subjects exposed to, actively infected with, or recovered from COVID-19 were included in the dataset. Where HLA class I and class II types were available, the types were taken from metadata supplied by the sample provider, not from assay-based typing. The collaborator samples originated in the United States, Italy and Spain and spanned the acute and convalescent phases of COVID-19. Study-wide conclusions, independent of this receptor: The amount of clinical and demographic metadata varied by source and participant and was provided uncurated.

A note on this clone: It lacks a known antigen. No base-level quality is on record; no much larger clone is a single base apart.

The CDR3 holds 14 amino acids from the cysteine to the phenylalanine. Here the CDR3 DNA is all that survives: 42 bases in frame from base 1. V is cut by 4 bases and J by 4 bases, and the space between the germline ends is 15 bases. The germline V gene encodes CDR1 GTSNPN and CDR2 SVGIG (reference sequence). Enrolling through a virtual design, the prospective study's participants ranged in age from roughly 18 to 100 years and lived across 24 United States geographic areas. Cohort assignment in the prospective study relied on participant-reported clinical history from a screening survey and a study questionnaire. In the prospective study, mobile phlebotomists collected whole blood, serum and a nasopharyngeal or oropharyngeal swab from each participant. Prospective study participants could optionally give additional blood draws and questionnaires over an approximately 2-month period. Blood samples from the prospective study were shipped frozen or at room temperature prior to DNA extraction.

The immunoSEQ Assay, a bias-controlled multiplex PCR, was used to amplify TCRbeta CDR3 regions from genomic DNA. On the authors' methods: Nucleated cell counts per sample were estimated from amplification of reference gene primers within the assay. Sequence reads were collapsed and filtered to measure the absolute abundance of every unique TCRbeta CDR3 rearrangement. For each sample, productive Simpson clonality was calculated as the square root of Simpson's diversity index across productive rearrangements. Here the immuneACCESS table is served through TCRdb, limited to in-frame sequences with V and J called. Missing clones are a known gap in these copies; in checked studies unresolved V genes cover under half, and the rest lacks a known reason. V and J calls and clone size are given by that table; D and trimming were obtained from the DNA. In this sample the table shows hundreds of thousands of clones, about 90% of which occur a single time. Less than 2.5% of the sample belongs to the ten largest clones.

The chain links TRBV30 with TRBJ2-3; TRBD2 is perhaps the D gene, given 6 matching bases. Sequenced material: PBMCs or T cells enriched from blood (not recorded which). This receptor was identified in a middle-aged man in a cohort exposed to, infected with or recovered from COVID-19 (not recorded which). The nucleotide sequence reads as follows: TGTGCCTGGACTCTCGGGAGTAGTGCAGATACGCAGTATTTT. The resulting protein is CAWTLGSSADTQYF.